Below are 18 T cell receptor beta chains sequenced from a single sample in a study of T cell responses to AZD1222 COVID-19 vaccine. Libraries were prepared by immunoSEQ multiplex PCR; TCRdb keeps only in-frame clonotypes and omits some of them. Of fewer than 75,000 clones detected, about nine tenths appear once; the ten largest clones hold more than 6%. Sequenced here: peripheral blood, sampled 28 days after the second dose of the MenACWY control vaccine. The receptor set was obtained from an adult who received the MenACWY meningococcal vaccine as a control.

CDR3 sequence (DNA): TGTGCCAGCGGCTATGAGTTTAAGGAAAAAAGGGGAGGAAACTATGGCTACACCTTC. Amino acid sequence: CASGYEFKEKRGGNYGYTF. The chain joins TRBV27 to TRBJ1-2; D possibly corresponds to TRBD1 (5 bases). Deletions cut 8 bases from V and 2 bases from J, with 30 bases between. The CDR3 covers 19 residues. The germline CDR1 and CDR2 sequences are MNHEY and SMNVEV (reference sequence).

The chain is built from TRBV7-3 and TRBJ2-5; tentatively, D is TRBD1 or TRBD2 (6 bases each). The CDR3 sequence is 14 residues long. Germline V CDR1 and CDR2: SGHTA, FQGTGA. V gave up 5 bases and J gave up 2 bases, with 12 bases separating them. CDR3 sequence: CASSRGGSQETQYF. The CDR3 nucleotides are TGTGCCAGCAGCAGAGGGGGGTCTCAAGAGACCCAGTACTTC.

The chain carries TRBV3-1 (or the pseudogene TRBV3-2) and TRBJ2-5; either TRBD1 or TRBD2 may fit D (5 bases each). This CDR3 is built from 16 residues. CDR1 and CDR2 from the germline V gene are LGHDT and YNNKEL (reference sequence). Trimming shortened V by 3 bases and J by 1 base, and 15 bases separated the two germline ends. CDR3 amino acids: CASSHQDMGVQETQYF. Here the CDR3 DNA reads TGTGCCAGCAGCCACCAAGATATGGGGGTCCAAGAGACCCAGTACTTC.

The chain joins TRBV7-9 to TRBJ2-3; D may be TRBD2 (6 bases). Germline CDR1 SEHNR, CDR2 FQNEAQ (reference sequence). The CDR3 totals 15 residues. The ends were cut back, 5 bases at V and 4 bases at J, with 16 bases in the middle. CDR3 amino acids: CASSRTSAGSDTQYF. In nucleotides, the CDR3 is TGTGCCAGCAGCCGAACAAGCGCGGGGTCAGATACGCAGTATTTT.

This chain connects TRBV10-3 to TRBJ2-7; D is unclear. V was shortened by 0 bases and J by 4 bases, with 4 bases between the two germline ends. This CDR3 has 12 residues. Germline CDR1 ENHRY, CDR2 SYGVKD. CDR3 DNA sequence: TGTGCCATCAGTGAGTCGGTATACGAGCAGTACTTC. Translation gives CAISESVYEQYF.

V usage is TRBV7-6 and J usage is TRBJ1-1; 7 bases are shared with TRBD1. V lost 4 bases to trimming and J lost 3 bases; unmatched junction nucleotides: 2. Looked up from germline, CDR1 is SGHVS and CDR2 is FNYEAQ. The CDR3 consists of 13 residues. The CDR3 nucleotides are TGTGCCAGCAGCTATGGGACAGACACTGAAGCTTTCTTT. Protein sequence: CASSYGTDTEAFF.

The V and J genes are TRBV27 and TRBJ1-1; TRBD1 matches at 10 bases. This CDR3 contains 14 residues. Germline V CDR1 and CDR2: MNHEY, SMNVEV (reference sequence). Trimming cost V 4 bases and J 7 bases; bases outside gene matches: 6. The CDR3 is CASSSLTGGDEAFF. The CDR3 region has the DNA TGTGCCAGCAGTTCCCTGACAGGGGGCGATGAAGCTTTCTTT.

The chain links TRBV5-1 to TRBJ1-4; no clear D. Trimming left V 0 bases short and J 10 bases short, with 1 base between. Looked up from germline, CDR1 is SGHRS and CDR2 is YFSETQ. The length of the CDR3 is 10 residues. CDR3 loop: CASSLGKLFF. CDR3 DNA sequence: TGCGCCAGCAGCTTGGGAAAACTGTTTTTT. The full variable domain, rest sourced from reference TRBV5-1 and TRBJ1-4, is KAGVTQTPRYLIKTRGQQVTLSCSPISGHRSVSWYQQTPGQGLQFLFEYFSETQRNKGNFPGRFSGRQFSNSRSEMNVSTLELGDSALYLCASSLGKLFFGSGTQLSVL.

This clone occurred once. The V and J genes are TRBV4-2 and TRBJ2-5, with D unclear. In germline, CDR1 is LGHNA, CDR2 YNFKEQ. V was trimmed by 1 base and J by 2 bases, leaving 11 bases between them. CDR3 length: 15 residues. The CDR3 spells CASSQAEANQETQYF. In DNA, the CDR3 is TGTGCCAGCAGCCAAGCGGAAGCGAATCAAGAGACCCAGTACTTC.

Only one count was recorded for this clone. The CDR3 region is CASSLRGAEAFF. In DNA form, the CDR3 reads TGTGCCAGTAGTCTCAGGGGCGCTGAAGCTTTCTTT. The V call is TRBV19, the J call TRBJ1-1, with D maybe TRBD1 (6 bases). CDR1 is LNHDA and CDR2 is SQIVND in the germline V gene (reference sequence). V shed 5 bases and J shed 6 bases, with 10 bases lying between them. CDR3 length: 12 amino acids.

The V call is TRBV19, the J call TRBJ2-1; D is unclear. The CDR3 runs 15 residues. CDR1 LNHDA and CDR2 SQIVND come from the germline V gene (reference sequence). V was clipped by 1 base and J by 0 bases, with 7 bases between them. The CDR3 protein is CASSIATNSYNEQFF. The CDR3 coding sequence is TGTGCCAGTAGTATAGCCACCAACTCCTACAATGAGCAGTTCTTC. Supplemented by reference TRBV19 and TRBJ2-1, the full variable domain reads DGGITQSPKYLFRKEGQNVTLSCEQNLNHDAMYWYRQDPGQGLRLIYYSQIVNDFQKGDIAEGYSVSREKKESFPLTVTSAQKNPTAFYLCASSIATNSYNEQFFGPGTRLTVL.

The sample holds one count of this clone. This chain links TRBV5-4 with TRBJ2-7; possibly TRBD1 for D (6 bases). V was trimmed by 4 bases and J by 5 bases, leaving 16 bases between them. CDR3 length: 14 residues. The germline CDR1 and CDR2 sequences are SGHNT and YYREEE (reference sequence). This chain's CDR3 is CASSTDQGFHEQYF. In nucleotides, the CDR3 is TGTGCCAGCAGCACTGATCAGGGGTTCCACGAGCAGTACTTC.

V and J are TRBV6-5 and TRBJ1-5; D gene unclear. The CDR3 has 13 amino acids. Germline CDR1 reads MNHEY; CDR2 reads SVGAGI. Trimming took 5 bases from V and 5 from J, leaving 10 bases between them. In DNA, the CDR3 is TGTGCCAGCAGTCCTACTCGGTATCAGCCCCAGCATTTT. Its translation: CASSPTRYQPQHF.

V gene TRBV18 combines with J gene TRBJ2-1; 11 nucleotides agree with TRBD2. CDR1 and CDR2 from the germline V gene are KGHSH and LQKENI. V lost 6 bases to trimming and J lost 8 bases; unmatched junction nucleotides: 9. This CDR3 contains 15 residues. CDR3 DNA sequence: TGTGCCAGCTCCCCGAGGCTAGCGGGGGGCGATGAGCAGTTCTTC. Amino acid sequence: CASSPRLAGGDEQFF.

V and J are TRBV7-2 and TRBJ2-3; the D is unclear. Trimming cost V 1 base and J 0 bases, with 8 bases left between them. Germline values: CDR1 SGHTA, CDR2 FQGNSA. This CDR3 comprises 15 residues. In nucleotides, the CDR3 is TGTGCCAGCAGCTTAGGGTCGGGCAGCACAGATACGCAGTATTTT. It translates to CASSLGSGSTDTQYF.

The chain links TRBV21-1 to TRBJ2-5; the table gives TRBD1 as D, unverified against the DNA. TRBV21-1 represents a pseudogene. This CDR3 comprises 11 residues. The CDR3 here is CASSKVDREYF. The CDR3, as DNA: TGTGCCAGCAGCAAGGTAGACAGGGAGTACTTC.

The chain uses TRBV12-5 and TRBJ1-4; D is unclear. Germline CDR1 and CDR2: LGHNT and FRNRAP. This CDR3 has 11 amino acids. V was clipped by 7 bases and J by 3 bases, with 3 bases between them. CDR3 amino acids: CASAPNEKLFF. DNA for the CDR3: TGTGCTAGTGCCCCTAATGAAAAACTGTTTTTT.

This chain links TRBV4-1 with TRBJ2-3; tentatively, D is TRBD2 (6 bases). The CDR3 is made up of 17 amino acids. Trimming took 0 bases from V and 2 from J, leaving 15 bases between them. Germline CDR1 MGHRA, CDR2 YSYEKL. CDR3 protein: CASSQDQWGETTDTQYF. Here the CDR3 DNA reads TGCGCCAGCAGCCAAGACCAGTGGGGGGAAACCACAGATACGCAGTATTTT.